Shown below are 31 T cell receptor beta chains from a single sample sequenced in a study of radiation and T cells in renal cell carcinoma. Time point specified: baseline pretreatment blood. Treatment defined: 15 Gy SBRT to primary tumor, nephrectomy 4 weeks later. The table came from immunoSEQ multiplex PCR; TCRdb's copy has only in-frame clones and leaves some out. Of about 130,000 clones listed, approximately 90% are singletons. The sample in question was blood, obtained from a patient whose treatment included radiotherapy and nephrectomy. The receptors originated from a woman in her forties or fifties with renal cell carcinoma.

This clone came up once. The chain links TRBV6-5 to TRBJ2-1; either TRBD1 or TRBD2 may supply D (5 bases each). This CDR3 contains 15 residues. Germline CDR1 is MNHEY and CDR2 is SVGAGI. The V gene lost 3 bases and the J gene lost 1 base, with 10 bases spanning the gap. CDR3 loop: CASSYGGPSYNEQFF. The CDR3 nucleotides read TGTGCCAGCAGTTATGGGGGACCTTCCTACAATGAGCAGTTCTTC.

The rearrangement links TRBV18 to TRBJ2-2; 7 bases match TRBD1. The germline CDR1 and CDR2 sequences are KGHSH and LQKENI. This CDR3 is 15 amino acids long. Trimming took 3 bases from V and 7 from J; bases not matched to a gene: 8. The CDR3 DNA is TGTGCCAGCTCACCCCGGACAGGACAAAGCGGGGAGCTGTTTTTT. Its protein is CASSPRTGQSGELFF.

This clone was seen only once. The chain is built from TRBV4-3 and TRBJ1-4, with 8 bases matching TRBD1. The ends lost 2 bases at V and 0 bases at J; junction bases unmatched: 11. Per germline, CDR1 LGHNA and CDR2 YSLEER. The length of the CDR3 is 19 residues. The CDR3 sequence: CASSQSLGTGVATNEKLFF. CDR3 DNA sequence: TGCGCCAGCAGCCAATCACTCGGGACAGGAGTCGCAACTAATGAAAAACTGTTTTTT.

The gene calls are TRBV4-1 and TRBJ2-1; tentative D call: TRBD2 (6 bases). Germline assignment: CDR1 MGHRA and CDR2 YSYEKL. V lost 4 bases and J lost 5, with 12 bases in between. The CDR3 is 14 amino acids. This chain's CDR3 is CASSLSGVNNEQFF. For the CDR3, the DNA is TGCGCCAGCAGCCTTTCGGGAGTCAACAATGAGCAGTTCTTC.

V usage is TRBV7-3 and J usage is TRBJ2-7, with a possible D match to TRBD2 (5 bases). V lost 0 bases and J lost 7, with 22 bases in between. Germline CDR1 SGHTA, CDR2 FQGTGA. This CDR3 has 17 residues. In DNA form, the CDR3 reads TGTGCCAGCAGCTTAACCGCCTCCCGAGCGGCCCTGAGTGAGCAGTACTTC. Its translation is CASSLTASRAALSEQYF.

DNA of the CDR3: TGTGCCAGCGGATCAGGGCAAGAGACCCAGTACTTC. It encodes CASGSGQETQYF. V gene TRBV25-1 combines with J gene TRBJ2-5; D might be TRBD1 (5 bases). Germline values: CDR1 MGHDK, CDR2 SYGVNS. V was trimmed by 8 bases and J by 2 bases, leaving 9 bases between them. CDR3 size: 12 residues.

The chain joins TRBV19 to TRBJ1-2; TRBD1 matches 9 bases. The V and J ends lost 8 bases and 4 bases, in that order; junction bases with no gene match: 8. Germline V gene data show CDR1 as LNHDA and CDR2 as SQIVND (reference sequence). The CDR3 has 14 residues. The CDR3 sequence is CASRRDRAFYGYTF. In DNA form, the CDR3 reads TGTGCCAGTCGCCGGGACAGGGCGTTCTATGGCTACACCTTC.

This CDR3 reads CASSQGHGNNQPQHF. In DNA, the CDR3 is TGCGCCAGCAGCCAAGGACACGGGAACAATCAGCCCCAGCATTTT. This chain uses TRBV4-1 with TRBJ1-5; D uncertain. Trimming cost V 1 base and J 3 bases, with 10 bases left between them. The length of the CDR3 is 15 residues. CDR1 and CDR2 (germline): MGHRA, YSYEKL.

This chain uses TRBV6-5 with TRBJ1-2; D unresolved. Trimming cost V 0 bases and J 3 bases, with 11 bases left between them. CDR3 size: 15 residues. CDR1 and CDR2 from the germline V gene are MNHEY and SVGAGI. CDR3 protein: CASSYSKVGDYGYTF. In DNA form, the CDR3 reads TGTGCCAGCAGTTACTCGAAAGTGGGCGACTATGGCTACACCTTC.

This chain connects TRBV15 to TRBJ1-3; the match to TRBD1 covers 7 bases. V gave up 0 bases and J gave up 2 bases; unmatched junction bases: 1. The CDR3 covers 15 residues. CDR1 is LNHNV and CDR2 is YYDKDF in the germline V gene (reference sequence). The CDR3 spells CATSRDQGAGNTIYF. The CDR3 region has the DNA TGTGCCACCAGCAGAGATCAGGGGGCTGGAAACACCATATATTTT.

This chain joins TRBV10-3 and TRBJ2-1, with D maybe TRBD2 (6 bases). Between the trimmed V and J ends, which lost 4 bases and 3 bases, there was a span of 13 bases. The CDR3 is 15 amino acids. CDR1 is ENHRY, CDR2 SYGVKD, per germline. CDR3 loop: CAISASGLDYNEQFF. CDR3 nucleotide sequence: TGTGCCATCAGTGCTTCGGGACTGGACTACAATGAGCAGTTCTTC.

The chain combines TRBV5-4 with TRBJ2-1; 8 bases are shared with TRBD2. With 2 bases clipped from V and 6 bases from J, the junction kept 7 bases outside the gene matches. Germline V gene sequence: CDR1 SGHNT, CDR2 YYREEE (reference sequence). This CDR3 is built from 15 residues. Written as DNA, the CDR3 is TGTGCCAGCAGCTTTCCCAGCGGGGGAGGCAATGAGCAGTTCTTC. It encodes CASSFPSGGGNEQFF. The complete variable domain, with remaining parts taken from reference TRBV5-4 and TRBJ2-1, reads ETGVTQSPTHLIKTRGQQVTLRCSSQSGHNTVSWYQQALGQGPQFIFQYYREEENGRGNFPPRFSGLQFPNYSSELNVNALELDDSALYLCASSFPSGGGNEQFFGPGTRLTVL.

CDR3 sequence: CASSAQTGLGQPQHF. In DNA, the CDR3 is TGTGCCAGCAGCGCCCAGACAGGGCTAGGGCAGCCCCAGCATTTT. The V call is TRBV9, the J call TRBJ1-5, with 7 bases lining up with TRBD1. V lost 3 bases, J lost 7 bases, and 10 bases stayed unmatched. The CDR3 length is 15 residues. The germline CDR1 and CDR2 sequences are SGDLS and YYNGEE.

The rearrangement joins TRBV7-9 to TRBJ2-5; a possible D gene is TRBD2 (6 bases). This CDR3 has 13 residues. Deletions cut 4 bases from V and 3 bases from J, with 9 bases between. Germline CDR1 is SEHNR and CDR2 is FQNEAQ (reference sequence). In nucleotides, the CDR3 is TGTGCCAGCAGCTCGGGACTCGAAGAGACCCAGTACTTC. This translates into CASSSGLEETQYF.

V and J are TRBV6-5 and TRBJ1-1; 7 bases map to TRBD1. With 5 bases clipped from V and 5 bases from J, the junction kept 11 bases outside the gene matches. Germline lookup yields CDR1 MNHEY and CDR2 SVGAGI. The CDR3 length is 15 residues. This chain's CDR3 is CASSHIQGYRTEAFF. CDR3 nucleotides: TGTGCCAGCAGTCACATACAGGGGTATCGGACTGAAGCTTTCTTT.

The V gene is TRBV7-2, the J gene TRBJ2-3; 8 bases line up with TRBD2. The ends lost 3 bases at V and 2 bases at J; junction bases unmatched: 7. Germline assignment: CDR1 SGHTA and CDR2 FQGNSA. The CDR3 extends over 16 amino acids. The chain's CDR3 is CASSLGLAGLTDTQYF. CDR3 in DNA: TGTGCCAGCAGCTTGGGTCTAGCGGGTCTCACAGATACGCAGTATTTT.

The gene calls are TRBV6-4 and TRBJ2-2, with D maybe TRBD1 (6 bases). The germline V gene encodes CDR1 MRHNA and CDR2 SNTAGT. The CDR3 length is 18 residues. V lost 4 bases, J lost 1 base, and 19 bases lay in between. For the CDR3, the DNA is TGTGCCAGCAGTGGGCGACAGGTCCAAACCCTGAACACCGGGGAGCTGTTTTTT. As protein: CASSGRQVQTLNTGELFF.

The V call is TRBV19, the J call TRBJ1-1; 9 nucleotides agree with TRBD1. Germline CDR1 and CDR2: LNHDA and SQIVND (reference sequence). With 5 bases clipped from V and 1 base from J, the junction kept 2 bases outside the gene matches. The CDR3 is 14 amino acids. CDR3 in amino acids: CASSGDRENTEAFF. The CDR3 coding sequence is TGTGCCAGTAGTGGGGACAGGGAGAACACTGAAGCTTTCTTT.

This clone was counted only a few times. V and J are TRBV20-1 and TRBJ1-1, with D unclear. The V end lost 0 bases, the J end lost 11 bases, and 7 bases lay between the germline ends. The length of the CDR3 is 10 residues. Germline CDR1 reads DFQATT; CDR2 reads SNEGSKA (reference sequence). The CDR3 sequence: CSARDLFAFF. DNA of the CDR3: TGCAGTGCTAGAGATCTCTTCGCTTTCTTT.

The V gene is TRBV6-1, the J gene TRBJ2-1, with D uncertain. The CDR3 is 12 residues long. V was pared by 2 bases and J by 11 bases, with 10 bases between. Germline V gene lookup returns CDR1 MNHNS and CDR2 SASEGT. Here the CDR3 DNA reads TGTGCCAGCAGTGAAATGGGGTGGAAGCAGTTCTTC. Translating gives CASSEMGWKQFF.

V gene TRBV7-2 combines with J gene TRBJ2-3, with D hard to call. Germline V gene lookup returns CDR1 SGHTA and CDR2 FQGNSA. The CDR3 loop spans 13 amino acids. Trimming removed 3 bases at V and 5 bases at J, with 9 bases between. The CDR3 DNA follows: TGTGCCAGCAGCTTGACCGCCATAGATACGCAGTATTTT. Translating gives CASSLTAIDTQYF.

V is TRBV19 and J is TRBJ1-5, with D possibly TRBD1 on 5 matching bases. Germline V gene lookup returns CDR1 LNHDA and CDR2 SQIVND (reference sequence). The CDR3 has 16 residues. V gave up 5 bases and J gave up 5 bases, with 19 bases separating them. The CDR3 DNA sequence: TGTGCCAGTAGTCCCTGGGGACTTCGGCGGGATCAGCCCCAGCATTTT. It is translated as CASSPWGLRRDQPQHF. The full variable domain, rest sourced from reference TRBV19 and TRBJ1-5, is DGGITQSPKYLFRKEGQNVTLSCEQNLNHDAMYWYRQDPGQGLRLIYYSQIVNDFQKGDIAEGYSVSREKKESFPLTVTSAQKNPTAFYLCASSPWGLRRDQPQHFGDGTRLSIL.

The V call is TRBV5-1, the J call TRBJ2-5; D may be TRBD1 (7 bases). This CDR3 region has 13 residues. The V gene's germline CDR1 is SGHRS and CDR2 YFSETQ. V was pared by 2 bases and J by 4 bases, with 9 bases between. This chain's CDR3 is CASSFQGGETQYF. Written as DNA, the CDR3 is TGCGCCAGCAGCTTTCAGGGGGGAGAGACCCAGTACTTC.

This clone has just a few counts. This chain joins TRBV12-1 and TRBJ1-2; the table assigns TRBD1, which was not confirmed against the DNA. TRBV12-1 is termed a pseudogene. The CDR3 runs to 14 residues. CDR3 DNA: TGTGCCAGCAACCGCACAGGGCTCAGAGGTGGCTACACCTTC. Amino acids: CASNRTGLRGGYTF.

The V gene is TRBV7-8, the J gene TRBJ1-4; D gene uncertain. With 1 base removed from V and 0 bases from J, the gap between germline ends came to 12 bases. The CDR3 spans 17 residues. CDR1 SGHVS and CDR2 FQNEAQ come from the germline V gene. CDR3 amino acids: CASSLGAAFATNEKLFF. The CDR3 region has the DNA TGTGCCAGCAGCTTAGGGGCAGCTTTTGCAACTAATGAAAAACTGTTTTTT.

This sequence joins TRBV29-1 and TRBJ1-2; possible D gene TRBD1, 6 bases. V was pared by 3 bases and J by 4 bases, with 12 bases between. CDR3 size: 13 residues. The germline gives CDR1 SQVTM, CDR2 ANQGSEA. The CDR3 sequence is CSVEPTGPYGYTF. CDR3 nucleotides: TGCAGCGTTGAGCCGACAGGCCCCTATGGCTACACCTTC.

This clone has only one observation. The J gene is TRBJ2-7, the V gene TRBV6-5, with D perhaps given as TRBD1 or TRBD2 (5 bases each). Trimming cost V 2 bases and J 2 bases, with 10 bases left between them. CDR3 length: 14 amino acids. Germline V gene lookup returns CDR1 MNHEY and CDR2 SVGAGI. CDR3 in amino acids: CASSYQQGPYEQYF. The CDR3 nucleotides are TGTGCCAGCAGTTACCAGCAGGGACCCTACGAGCAGTACTTC.

The chain carries TRBV7-9 and TRBJ2-3; 7 nucleotides align to TRBD2. The trim removed 5 bases at V and 0 bases at J, leaving 5 bases unmatched. The CDR3 spans 15 residues. Germline CDR1 is SEHNR and CDR2 is FQNEAQ (reference sequence). The CDR3 loop reads CASSPSGASTDTQYF. CDR3 coding DNA: TGTGCCAGCAGCCCCAGCGGGGCTAGCACAGATACGCAGTATTTT. The whole variable domain, remainder taken from reference TRBV7-9 and TRBJ2-3, is DTGVSQNPRHKITKRGQNVTFRCDPISEHNRLYWYRQTLGQGPEFLTYFQNEAQLEKSRLLSDRFSAERPKGSFSTLEIQRTEQGDSAMYLCASSPSGASTDTQYFGPGTRLTVL.

V and J are TRBV7-2 and TRBJ1-2, with a weak D call TRBD1 (6 bases). V lost 5 bases, J lost 7 bases, and 26 bases lay in between. CDR3 length: 17 amino acids. CDR1 is SGHTA and CDR2 is FQGNSA in the germline V gene. This CDR3 is CASSRTGTPRTYGGYTF. As DNA, the CDR3 is TGTGCCAGCAGCCGGACCGGGACACCTCGAACCTATGGTGGCTACACCTTC.

The V and J genes are TRBV6-5 and TRBJ1-5; 8 bases fit TRBD1. From germline, CDR1 is MNHEY and CDR2 SVGAGI. This CDR3 has 15 amino acids. Germline trimming cut 4 bases from V and 3 bases from J; bases unmatched to any gene: 5. The CDR3 spells CASSSGQGSNQPQHF. The CDR3 DNA reads TGTGCCAGCAGTTCCGGACAGGGCTCCAATCAGCCCCAGCATTTT.

The rearrangement links TRBV7-2 to TRBJ2-2; D might be TRBD2 (6 bases). V lost 3 bases to trimming and J lost 1 base, with 9 bases between them. CDR3 length: 15 residues. Per the germline V gene, CDR1 is SGHTA and CDR2 is FQGNSA. The CDR3 coding sequence is TGTGCCAGCAGCTTCGATAGCGGGAACACCGGGGAGCTGTTTTTT. Encoded protein: CASSFDSGNTGELFF.